A selection of T cell receptor beta chains follows, all from one sample in a study of cytomegalovirus exposure and HLA in healthy donors. TCRdb keeps only in-frame clones here, not all; method: immunoSEQ multiplex PCR. The sample records about 200,000 clones, approximately 80% being singletons. Sequences were obtained from PBMCs. Receptors were obtained from a woman aged 25 to 39 in good health and CMV-seropositive. Both conserved end residues are part of each CDR3. Fields, in order: J gene, V gene, D gene, clone size, CDR3 DNA, CDR3 protein. D genes are given only for firm matches. The listing skips clone size in some rows; elsewhere it reads once, few, many or a size class.

J: TRBJ2-5; V: TRBV5-1; D: TRBD2; size: few; DNA: TGCGCCAGCAGCTTGGGACTAGCGGGGAACGCGGAGACCCAGTACTTC; CDR3: CASSLGLAGNAETQYF
J: TRBJ2-5; V: TRBV5-1; D: TRBD1; size: -; DNA: TGCGCCAGCAGCTTACAGGGGGTCGGGGAGACCCAGTACTTC; CDR3: CASSLQGVGETQYF
J: TRBJ2-7; V: TRBV5-1; D: TRBD2; size: once; DNA: TGCGCCAGCAGCTTCAGTCTAGCGGGGGGAAATCGCGAGCAGTACTTC; CDR3: CASSFSLAGGNREQYF
J: TRBJ2-5; V: TRBV2; D: -; size: -; DNA: TGTGCCAGCAGGACAGGGGAGGGAGAGACCCAGTACTTC; CDR3: CASRTGEGETQYF
J: TRBJ2-4; V: TRBV11-3; D: -; size: -; DNA: TGTGCCAGCAGCTTCAGGGGAACCAAAACTAAAAACATTCAGTACTTC; CDR3: CASSFRGTKTKNIQYF
J: TRBJ1-1; V: TRBV28; D: TRBD1; size: -; DNA: TGTGCCAGCAGTTTGGGGACAGATACTGAAGCTTTCTTT; CDR3: CASSLGTDTEAFF
J: TRBJ1-2; V: TRBV5-5; D: -; size: few; DNA: TGTGCCAGCAGCTTAGGAGGAGCTGGCTACACCTTC; CDR3: CASSLGGAGYTF
J: TRBJ1-5; V: TRBV7-3; D: -; size: -; DNA: TGTGCCAGCAGCTTAATTATCAAAGACGCGGTTCCCCCCCAGCCCCAGCATTTT; CDR3: CASSLIIKDAVPPQPQHF
J: TRBJ2-1; V: TRBV19; D: -; size: -; DNA: TGTGCCAGTAGTATTCTGACAAGCAATGAGCAGTTCTTC; CDR3: CASSILTSNEQFF
J: TRBJ1-1; V: TRBV7-9; D: -; size: -; DNA: TGTTCCAGCCGCGTGGCCGGGCAGAGGGACACTGAAGCTTTCTTT; CDR3: CSSRVAGQRDTEAFF
J: TRBJ1-1; V: TRBV28; D: TRBD1; size: -; DNA: TGTGCCAGCAGCTTCTCCGGGACAGGGGGAAGGAACACTGAAGCTTTCTTT; CDR3: CASSFSGTGGRNTEAFF
J: TRBJ2-7; V: TRBV27; D: TRBD1; size: -; DNA: TGTGCCAGCAGTTTCCGCCGGGACAGGGGGCTTCGTGGAGAGCAGTACTTC; CDR3: CASSFRRDRGLRGEQYF
J: TRBJ1-2; V: TRBV28; D: -; size: -; DNA: TGTGCCAGCACCCCACAGGGATGGGATGGCTACACCTTC; CDR3: CASTPQGWDGYTF
J: TRBJ1-1; V: TRBV5-1; D: -; size: once; DNA: TGCGCCAGCAGCCCCGGCGGGGACACTGAAGCTTTCTTT; CDR3: CASSPGGDTEAFF
J: TRBJ2-7; V: TRBV4-2; D: TRBD2; size: -; DNA: TGTGCCAGCAGCCAAGATAAGACTAGCGGGTACGAGCAGTACTTC; CDR3: CASSQDKTSGYEQYF
J: TRBJ1-1; V: TRBV6-1; D: -; size: -; DNA: TGTGCCAGCAGCGTACAGCTGAACACTGAAGCTTTCTTT; CDR3: CASSVQLNTEAFF
J: TRBJ2-4; V: TRBV7-9; D: -; size: -; DNA: TGTGCCAGCAGCAAAACAGGGAACCAAAACATTCAGTACTTC; CDR3: CASSKTGNQNIQYF
J: TRBJ2-1; V: TRBV11-3; D: -; size: -; DNA: TGTGCCAGCAGCTTAGAAGGCAGGGAATACAATGAGCAGTTCTTC; CDR3: CASSLEGREYNEQFF
J: TRBJ2-1; V: TRBV5-6; D: TRBD2; size: -; DNA: TGTGCCAGCAGCTTGGGACCCCAGCGGGAGGTTTGGAATGAGCAGTTCTTC; CDR3: CASSLGPQREVWNEQFF
J: TRBJ1-6; V: TRBV5-6; D: -; size: -; DNA: TGTGCCAGCAGCTTGGAGTCGGTTTCACCCCTCCACTTT; CDR3: CASSLESVSPLHF
J: TRBJ2-7; V: TRBV5-1; D: -; size: -; DNA: TGCGCCAGCAGCCCCGGGACATACTACGAGCAGTACTTC; CDR3: CASSPGTYYEQYF
J: TRBJ2-1; V: TRBV28; D: -; size: -; DNA: TGTGCCAGCAGCTCGACATTTCACTACAATGAGCAGTTCTTC; CDR3: CASSSTFHYNEQFF
J: TRBJ2-5; V: TRBV5-1; D: TRBD1; size: -; DNA: TGCGCCAGCAGAAAGACCGGGACAGGGGAAGAGACCCAGTACTTC; CDR3: CASRKTGTGEETQYF
J: TRBJ2-1; V: TRBV27; D: TRBD2; size: -; DNA: TGTGCCAGCAGTTTTGAGCGACTAGCGGGAGCTGAGCAGTTCTTC; CDR3: CASSFERLAGAEQFF
J: TRBJ1-1; V: TRBV9; D: -; size: -; DNA: TGTGCCAGCAGCGCGGGGGGGTGGAACACTGAAGCTTTCTTT; CDR3: CASSAGGWNTEAFF
J: TRBJ2-1; V: TRBV28; D: TRBD2; size: once; DNA: TGTGCCAGCAGCACAATAACCGGGACTAGCGGGAGAAATGAGCAGTTCTTC; CDR3: CASSTITGTSGRNEQFF
J: TRBJ1-4; V: TRBV28; D: -; size: -; DNA: TGTGCCAGCAGAGAGGAAGACGAAAAACTGTTTTTT; CDR3: CASREEDEKLFF
J: TRBJ1-5; V: TRBV2; D: -; size: -; DNA: TGTGCCAGCAGGACAGGCAATCAGCCCCAGCATTTT; CDR3: CASRTGNQPQHF
J: TRBJ1-1; V: TRBV18; D: -; size: -; DNA: TGTGCCAGCTCACCCACCCCCGCAGGGGAAACTGAAGCTTTCTTT; CDR3: CASSPTPAGETEAFF
J: TRBJ2-2; V: TRBV28; D: TRBD2; size: -; DNA: TGTGCCAGCAGTTTATTCCCCCGGACTAGCGGTAACACCGGGGAGCTGTTTTTT; CDR3: CASSLFPRTSGNTGELFF
J: TRBJ2-2; V: TRBV11-1; D: TRBD2; size: few; DNA: TGTGCCAGCAGTCTCCCAGCGGGGGACACCGGGGAGCTGTTTTTT; CDR3: CASSLPAGDTGELFF
J: TRBJ2-5; V: TRBV28; D: -; size: -; DNA: TGTGCCTCCGCGCCGGGGGGCCAGGAGACCCAGTACTTC; CDR3: CASAPGGQETQYF
J: TRBJ2-2; V: TRBV2; D: -; size: -; DNA: TGTGCCAGCACGAGGGGAGGCACCGGGGAGCTGTTTTTT; CDR3: CASTRGGTGELFF
J: TRBJ1-1; V: TRBV5-1; D: -; size: few; DNA: TGCGCCAGCAGCCAACGAACGGGAACTGAAGCTTTCTTT; CDR3: CASSQRTGTEAFF
J: TRBJ2-1; V: TRBV2; D: -; size: -; DNA: TGTGCCAGCAGTGAAGCACGAGTGGACAATGAGCAGTTCTTC; CDR3: CASSEARVDNEQFF